The sample holds a few counts of the clone carrying this TCR beta chain. Its antigen is not identified. Selected positively for CCR7 and CD45RO-negative, naive CD8 cells excluded terminally differentiated effector memory CD45RA+ cells. Donation came from healthy HIV-negative adults that had no recent acute infections or vaccinations. The CDR3 totals 16 residues. Germline lookup yields CDR1 SGHDN and CDR2 FVKESK. V gave up 4 bases and J gave up 1 base, with 14 bases separating them. Some clones are missing from TCRdb's copy, which holds only in-frame ones; the method was immunoSEQ multiplex PCR. Counted here are over 2 million clones, about 95% occurring once; the ten biggest clones make up around 1.1%. This record belongs to a study of shared clonotypes between healthy human individuals. Whole-study findings and limits: In general, naive subsets displayed greater estimated richness than memory subsets did. Among donors, clonotype sharing was expected to be affected by sequencing depth. Generation of non-shared clonotypes was less probable than generation of clonotypes shared by all four donors.

The sequence derives from a man aged 18 to 30 in good health. The material sequenced was naive CD8+ T cells sorted from blood. The chain joins TRBV14 to TRBJ1-3; D unresolved. Here the CDR3 reads CASSPVRLASGNTIYF. The CDR3 DNA reads as TGTGCCAGCAGCCCTGTACGGCTAGCGTCTGGAAACACCATATATTTT.